Below, 25 T cell receptor beta chains from the same sample are listed, as sequenced in a study of liver allograft versus peripheral blood T cells. In the study overall: Graft-liver T cell receptor repertoires were compared against recipient peripheral blood repertoires.

MiXCR, applied by TCRdb to the reads, yields one record per CDR3 protein. Of 2,700 or so distinct CDR3 sequences in the sample, 19% were seen once. The receptors stem from a human patient who had a liver transplant. Some T cells may be supplied by the graft donor.

The V gene is TRBV20-1, the J gene TRBJ2-7; TRBD2 matches 9 bases. The CDR3 consists of 17 residues. Germline trimming cut 0 bases from V and 2 bases from J; bases unmatched to any gene: 11. The germline V gene has CDR1 DFQATT and CDR2 SNEGSKA (reference sequence). CDR3 nucleotide sequence: TGCAGTGCTAGAGATCCCCTGAGCGGGGGGCCTCCCTACGAGCAGTACTTC. Translating gives CSARDPLSGGPPYEQYF.

The chain joins TRBV25-1 to TRBJ2-1; 7 positions match TRBD2. V gave up 5 bases and J gave up 6 bases; unmatched junction bases: 1. The CDR3 has 12 amino acids. The germline V gene has CDR1 MGHDK and CDR2 SYGVNS. The CDR3: CASSWGGNEQFF. The CDR3, as DNA: TGTGCCAGCAGTTGGGGGGGCAATGAGCAGTTCTTC.

The chain combines TRBV20-1 with TRBJ2-2; 10 nucleotides align to TRBD1. The ends lost 4 bases at V and 4 bases at J; junction bases unmatched: 6. The CDR3 contains 15 residues. Per germline, CDR1 DFQATT and CDR2 SNEGSKA (reference sequence). CDR3 protein: CSATPGTGATGELFF. As DNA, the CDR3 is TGCAGTGCTACCCCCGGGACAGGGGCCACCGGGGAGCTGTTTTTT.

By share of the sample, this clonotype is medium-sized. The chain links TRBV6-6 to TRBJ1-4; a weak D match, TRBD1 (6 bases). The V end lost 6 bases, the J end lost 1 base, and 12 bases lay between the germline ends. In germline, CDR1 is MNHNY, CDR2 SVGAGI (reference sequence). CDR3 size: 15 residues. CDR3 protein: CASSLNRVTNEKLFF. The CDR3 DNA follows: TGTGCCAGCAGCCTCAACAGGGTAACTAATGAAAAACTGTTTTTT.

On this clonotype: A much larger clone differs from this one at a single base, so this may be a read error. This chain joins TRBV6-6 and TRBJ2-1; D possibly uses TRBD1 or TRBD2 (5 bases each). This CDR3 is built from 15 residues. Deletions cut 2 bases from V and 10 bases from J, with 18 bases between. Germline-derived CDR1 and CDR2 are MNHNY and SVGAGI (reference sequence). In DNA form, the CDR3 reads TGTGCCAGCAGTTACAGCGGAACAGGTGGGTTGGAGCAGTTCTTC. Amino acids: CASSYSGTGGLEQFF.

The chain carries TRBV27 and TRBJ1-4; possible D gene TRBD1, 5 bases. The CDR3 covers 15 residues. Germline V lookup: CDR1 MNHEY, CDR2 SMNVEV (reference sequence). Trimming pared 7 bases from V and 6 bases from J, leaving 18 bases between. The DNA for the CDR3 is TGTGCCAGCACTACCCGGGCCGGGGGGTATGAAAAACTGTTTTTT. It specifies CASTTRAGGYEKLFF.

The V gene is TRBV3-1, the J gene TRBJ2-1, with 7 bases aligning to TRBD1. CDR3 length equals 16 residues. Per the germline V gene, CDR1 is LGHDT and CDR2 is YNNKEL (reference sequence). The V segment lost 0 bases and the J segment 6 bases; nucleotides outside the gene matches: 8. CDR3 residues: CASSQDHRGSFNEQFF. The CDR3 DNA reads TGTGCCAGCAGCCAAGATCACAGGGGTTCTTTCAATGAGCAGTTCTTC.

By share, this clonotype counts as medium-sized. V and J are TRBV7-9 and TRBJ2-5; D is perhaps TRBD1 (5 bases). Germline V gene sequence: CDR1 SEHNR, CDR2 FQNEAQ (reference sequence). The CDR3 is made up of 15 amino acids. The V gene lost 3 bases and the J gene lost 10 bases, with 21 bases spanning the gap. CDR3 residues: CASSLDDRAILIQYF. CDR3 DNA sequence: TGTGCCAGCAGCTTGGACGACAGAGCAATCTTGATCCAGTACTTC.

The CDR3 is CSARTPGQDFYEQYF. The CDR3 DNA follows: TGCAGTGCTAGAACACCGGGACAGGATTTCTACGAGCAGTACTTC. The chain links TRBV20-1 to TRBJ2-7, with 8 nucleotides matching TRBD1. V was pared by 2 bases and J by 3 bases, with 9 bases of the junction left unmatched. This CDR3 spans 15 amino acids. Germline lookup yields CDR1 DFQATT and CDR2 SNEGSKA (reference sequence).

The chain combines TRBV9 with TRBJ2-3; TRBD2 aligns across 7 bases. Germline values: CDR1 SGDLS, CDR2 YYNGEE. V was clipped by 6 bases and J by 0 bases; unmatched bases: 7. The CDR3 spans 15 residues. The CDR3 spells CASTTGGASTDTQYF. CDR3 DNA: TGTGCCAGCACGACGGGGGGAGCTAGCACAGATACGCAGTATTTT.

Many counts were recorded for this clonotype. The genes are TRBV6-2 or TRBV6-3 and TRBJ1-1; D not certain. Germline V gives CDR1 MNHEY, CDR2 SVGEGT. Trimming stripped 0 bases from V and 1 base from J, with 9 bases between. The CDR3 contains 15 residues. The CDR3 sequence is CASSYSVATNTEAFF. CDR3 nucleotides: TGTGCCAGCAGTTACTCGGTAGCCACGAACACTGAAGCTTTCTTT.

The sample holds a few counts of this clonotype. J is TRBJ2-7 and V is TRBV5-6, with 8 bases aligning to TRBD2. The CDR3 contains 15 residues. Per germline, CDR1 SGHDT and CDR2 YYEEEE. J gave up 6 bases and V 2 bases, and 10 bases lay outside the gene matches. The CDR3 region is CASSFRGGGRSEQYF. CDR3 nucleotide sequence: TGTGCCAGCAGCTTCCGTGGCGGGGGGAGGAGCGAGCAGTACTTC.

This clonotype is termed medium-sized. V usage is TRBV6-1 and J usage is TRBJ1-6; D ambiguous. Germline CDR1 reads MNHNS; CDR2 reads SASEGT. Trimming pared 2 bases from V and 8 bases from J, leaving 19 bases between. The CDR3 length is 17 residues. The DNA of the CDR3 is TGTGCCAGCAGTGAAACCCCCAGTCGCCAACACCATTCACCCCTCCACTTT. Translated: CASSETPSRQHHSPLHF.

The chain employs TRBV28 and TRBJ2-5; 7 nucleotides agree with TRBD1. Trimming cost V 3 bases and J 5 bases; bases outside gene matches: 6. The CDR3 extends over 14 amino acids. Germline CDR1 and CDR2: MDHEN and SYDVKM. The CDR3: CASSFLQGEETQYF. The CDR3 region has the DNA TGTGCCAGCAGTTTTTTGCAGGGGGAGGAGACCCAGTACTTC.

This clonotype is categorized as medium-sized (0.01 to 0.1%). The genes are TRBV6-5 and TRBJ2-1, with 8 nucleotides matching TRBD2. The CDR3 has 15 residues. Unmatched junction bases numbered 5, after V lost 0 bases and J lost 7 bases. Per the germline V gene, CDR1 is MNHEY and CDR2 is SVGAGI. CDR3 region: CASSYSGGAGNEQFF. The CDR3 DNA is TGTGCCAGCAGTTACTCCGGGGGGGCCGGGAATGAGCAGTTCTTC.

By share, this clonotype ranks as medium-sized (0.01 to 0.1%). The chain combines TRBV10-3 with TRBJ1-3; the match to TRBD1 covers 7 bases. Germline loops: CDR1 ENHRY, CDR2 SYGVKD. This CDR3 has 13 amino acids. The V segment lost 6 bases and the J segment 4 bases; nucleotides outside the gene matches: 3. The CDR3 sequence is CAISETGGNTIYF. In DNA form, the CDR3 reads TGTGCCATCAGCGAGACAGGGGGAAACACCATATATTTT.

Sample share makes this clonotype large. The rearrangement links TRBV6-1 to TRBJ2-3, with 11 bases that match TRBD2. This CDR3 is built from 15 residues. The J segment lost 4 bases and the V segment lost 4 bases, leaving 4 bases of the junction unmatched. Germline CDR1 and CDR2: MNHNS and SASEGT. The CDR3 DNA is TGTGCCAGCAGTGTAACTAGCGGGGGATCAGATACGCAGTATTTT. Translation: CASSVTSGGSDTQYF.

This clonotype was detected ten times or more. The rearrangement links TRBV7-9 to TRBJ2-5, with D tentatively TRBD2 (5 bases). The germline CDR1 and CDR2 sequences are SEHNR and FQNEAQ (reference sequence). The CDR3 extends over 16 amino acids. Trimming removed 1 base from V and 5 bases from J, with 17 bases in between. The CDR3 nucleotides are TGTGCCAGCAGCTTAGGCCCGCGAGGGCTAGAGGAGACCCAGTACTTC. Protein sequence: CASSLGPRGLEETQYF.

There are many counts of this clonotype. The chain links TRBV27 to TRBJ2-1, with 10 bases fitting TRBD1. CDR3 length: 15 residues. Germline V gene sequence: CDR1 MNHEY, CDR2 SMNVEV (reference sequence). After removal of 4 bases from V and 7 bases from J, the junction contained 7 bases not matched to a gene. CDR3 coding DNA: TGTGCCAGCAGTTCTCCCGGGACAGGGGTGAATGAGCAGTTCTTC. It yields the protein CASSSPGTGVNEQFF.

By frequency in the sample, this clonotype is medium-sized. The chain employs TRBV19 and TRBJ1-5; a possible D gene is TRBD1 (6 bases). Trimming took off 6 bases at V and 3 bases at J, with 9 bases between the two ends. The germline V gene has CDR1 LNHDA and CDR2 SQIVND (reference sequence). The CDR3 is 13 residues long. Here the CDR3 reads CASRGQINQPQHF. The CDR3 coding sequence is TGTGCCAGTAGAGGACAGATCAATCAGCCCCAGCATTTT.

This clonotype is judged medium-sized. The chain is built from TRBV13 and TRBJ1-1; D not certain. From germline, CDR1 is PRHDT and CDR2 FYEKMQ (reference sequence). The CDR3 is 13 residues long. Trimming left V 0 bases short and J 8 bases short, with 10 bases between. DNA of the CDR3: TGTGCCAGCAGCTTAGGTACCCCGGGGGAAGCTTTCTTT. This encodes CASSLGTPGEAFF.

This clonotype is classed as medium-sized. The V and J genes are TRBV7-9 and TRBJ1-2, with 7 bases that match TRBD1. Germline V gene lookup returns CDR1 SEHNR and CDR2 FQNEAQ (reference sequence). This CDR3 comprises 15 residues. The junction had 6 bases not matched to a gene; V was cut back by 0 bases and J by 5 bases. Here the CDR3 reads CASSLAAGGMYGYTF. The DNA for the CDR3 is TGTGCCAGCAGCTTAGCGGCAGGGGGAATGTATGGCTACACCTTC.

This clonotype is labeled as medium-sized. This chain's CDR3 is CATSDGLAPDTQYF. The CDR3 nucleotides are TGTGCCACCAGTGATGGACTAGCGCCAGATACGCAGTATTTT. The chain employs TRBV24-1 and TRBJ2-3, with 9 bases identical to TRBD2. V dropped 3 bases and J dropped 4; count of bases not matched to a gene: 1. Germline loops: CDR1 KGHDR, CDR2 SFDVKD. This CDR3 comprises 14 residues.

The rearrangement links TRBV14 to TRBJ1-2; a possible D gene is TRBD1 (5 bases). The germline gives CDR1 SGHDN, CDR2 FVKESK. The V end lost 4 bases, the J end lost 10 bases, and 22 bases lay between the germline ends. The CDR3 is 15 amino acids. CDR3 residues: CASSPLHKYGAVYTF. The CDR3 DNA is TGTGCCAGCAGCCCACTCCACAAGTATGGGGCTGTCTACACCTTC.

This clonotype is judged large. The chain has TRBV27 and TRBJ2-7; TRBD1 is a possible D gene (5 bases). The CDR3 covers 14 residues. In germline, CDR1 is MNHEY, CDR2 SMNVEV (reference sequence). The ends were cut back, 6 bases at V and 5 bases at J, with 17 bases in the middle. The CDR3 DNA is TGTGCCAGCAGCCTAACTCAAAAGGGGAACGAGCAGTACTTC. This translates into CASSLTQKGNEQYF.